A selection of T cell receptor beta chains follows, all from one sample in a study of identical twins. TCRdb re-called the 5' RACE reads through MiXCR, storing one row per CDR3 protein. The sample lists around 250,000 distinct CDR3 sequences, about 13% occurring once. The same specimen was also included in a second study, on yellow fever vaccine responses in identical twins.

The material sequenced was memory (CD45RO+) T cells sorted from blood. These receptors were collected from a woman between 18 and 30 years old in good health. Both conserved end residues are part of each CDR3. D genes are given only for firm matches. Some rows have no size entry. The others give once, few or many, or a class for an expanded clone.

v_gene: TRBV27
d_gene: TRBD1
abundance: many
j_gene: TRBJ2-3
CDR3aa: CASRVQGKTDTQYF
CDR3nt: TGTGCCAGCAGGGTACAGGGGAAGACAGATACGCAGTATTTT

v_gene: TRBV7-2
d_gene: NA
abundance: few
j_gene: TRBJ2-7
CDR3aa: CASSLTRVVTYEQYF
CDR3nt: TGTGCCAGCAGCTTAACGAGGGTGGTTACCTACGAGCAGTACTTC

v_gene: TRBV3-1
d_gene: NA
abundance: NA
j_gene: TRBJ2-1
CDR3aa: CASSPGRTAWGSYNEQFF
CDR3nt: TGTGCCAGCAGCCCGGGACGGACAGCTTGGGGCTCCTACAATGAGCAGTTCTTC

v_gene: TRBV2
d_gene: NA
abundance: many
j_gene: TRBJ1-5
CDR3aa: CASTRTENQPQHF
CDR3nt: TGTGCCAGCACCCGGACGGAAAATCAGCCCCAGCATTTT

v_gene: TRBV28
d_gene: NA
abundance: many
j_gene: TRBJ1-5
CDR3aa: CASSLTPWPYGNQPQHF
CDR3nt: TGTGCCAGCAGTTTGACACCTTGGCCTTATGGCAATCAGCCCCAGCATTTT

v_gene: TRBV12-3/TRBV12-4
d_gene: NA
abundance: many
j_gene: TRBJ2-7
CDR3aa: CASKPPGLNSYEQYF
CDR3nt: TGTGCCAGCAAACCTCCGGGACTGAACTCCTACGAGCAGTACTTC

v_gene: TRBV7-9
d_gene: NA
abundance: NA
j_gene: TRBJ2-5
CDR3aa: CASSSWGAGGVQETQYF
CDR3nt: TGTGCCAGCAGCTCCTGGGGGGCCGGAGGTGTCCAAGAGACCCAGTACTTC

v_gene: TRBV6-2/TRBV6-3
d_gene: TRBD2
abundance: NA
j_gene: TRBJ2-7
CDR3aa: CASSYAFGGRREEQYF
CDR3nt: TGTGCCAGCAGTTACGCTTTCGGCGGGAGGAGAGAGGAGCAGTACTTC

v_gene: TRBV20-1
d_gene: TRBD1
abundance: NA
j_gene: TRBJ2-1
CDR3aa: CSARDPSGGNEQFF
CDR3nt: TGCAGTGCTAGAGATCCGTCAGGGGGAAATGAGCAGTTCTTC

v_gene: TRBV28
d_gene: NA
abundance: NA
j_gene: TRBJ2-5
CDR3aa: CASSWIDGKETQYF
CDR3nt: TGTGCCAGCAGTTGGATAGATGGTAAAGAGACCCAGTACTTC

v_gene: TRBV6-1
d_gene: TRBD2
abundance: NA
j_gene: TRBJ2-1
CDR3aa: CASTPRTSGSYEQFF
CDR3nt: TGTGCCAGCACCCCCAGGACTAGCGGGAGCTATGAGCAGTTCTTC

v_gene: TRBV10-3
d_gene: NA
abundance: many
j_gene: TRBJ2-1
CDR3aa: CAIGNEQFF
CDR3nt: TGTGCCATCGGGAATGAGCAGTTCTTC

v_gene: TRBV5-5
d_gene: NA
abundance: NA
j_gene: TRBJ1-1
CDR3aa: CASSLTDGYRNTEAFF
CDR3nt: TGTGCCAGCAGCTTGACGGATGGGTACAGGAACACTGAAGCTTTCTTT

v_gene: TRBV24-1
d_gene: TRBD2
abundance: NA
j_gene: TRBJ2-3
CDR3aa: CATSDRLAGSSGDTQYF
CDR3nt: TGTGCCACCAGTGACCGACTAGCGGGATCTTCCGGAGATACGCAGTATTTT

v_gene: TRBV5-6
d_gene: TRBD1
abundance: few
j_gene: TRBJ2-6
CDR3aa: CASSFRDRGFSSGANVLTF
CDR3nt: TGTGCCAGCAGCTTCCGAGACAGGGGGTTTAGCTCTGGGGCCAACGTCCTGACTTTC

v_gene: TRBV4-2
d_gene: NA
abundance: NA
j_gene: TRBJ2-1
CDR3aa: CASSQDVGDNEQFF
CDR3nt: TGTGCCAGCAGCCAAGATGTTGGTGACAATGAGCAGTTCTTC

v_gene: TRBV28
d_gene: TRBD2
abundance: many
j_gene: TRBJ2-5
CDR3aa: CASSGQRERQETQYF
CDR3nt: TGTGCCAGCAGTGGACAGCGGGAGCGCCAAGAGACCCAGTACTTC

v_gene: TRBV5-1
d_gene: NA
abundance: NA
j_gene: TRBJ2-3
CDR3aa: CASSLGPSEDTQYF
CDR3nt: TGCGCCAGCAGCTTGGGTCCCTCGGAAGATACGCAGTATTTT

v_gene: TRBV12-3/TRBV12-4
d_gene: TRBD2
abundance: NA
j_gene: TRBJ2-1
CDR3aa: CASSLAVAGEDYNEQFF
CDR3nt: TGTGCCAGCAGTTTAGCGGTAGCGGGCGAGGACTACAATGAGCAGTTCTTC

v_gene: TRBV6-4
d_gene: TRBD2
abundance: many
j_gene: TRBJ2-1
CDR3aa: CASGQTGTSGGNEQFF
CDR3nt: TGTGCCAGCGGGCAGACCGGGACTAGCGGGGGGAATGAGCAGTTCTTC

v_gene: TRBV20-1
d_gene: NA
abundance: few
j_gene: TRBJ2-2
CDR3aa: CSAQPTDSGTGELFF
CDR3nt: TGCAGTGCGCAACCGACAGATTCGGGCACCGGGGAGCTGTTTTTT

v_gene: TRBV3-1
d_gene: NA
abundance: few
j_gene: TRBJ2-7
CDR3aa: CASSQDFTGYEQYF
CDR3nt: TGTGCCAGCAGCCAAGATTTTACGGGCTACGAGCAGTACTTC

v_gene: TRBV28
d_gene: NA
abundance: NA
j_gene: TRBJ1-5
CDR3aa: CASSLGETLHQPQHF
CDR3nt: TGTGCCAGCAGCCTGGGGGAAACCCTACACCAGCCCCAGCATTTT

v_gene: TRBV20-1
d_gene: NA
abundance: NA
j_gene: TRBJ2-3
CDR3aa: CSAEAEGGADTQYF
CDR3nt: TGCAGTGCCGAGGCGGAGGGAGGTGCAGATACGCAGTATTTT

v_gene: TRBV28
d_gene: NA
abundance: few
j_gene: TRBJ2-5
CDR3aa: CASSSPTQTQYF
CDR3nt: TGTGCCAGCAGTTCTCCTACCCAGACCCAGTACTTC

v_gene: TRBV7-2
d_gene: NA
abundance: NA
j_gene: TRBJ2-5
CDR3aa: CASSLGGLAFQETQYF
CDR3nt: TGTGCCAGCAGCTTAGGGGGGCTAGCGTTCCAAGAGACCCAGTACTTC

v_gene: TRBV15
d_gene: NA
abundance: few
j_gene: TRBJ2-2
CDR3aa: CATSGPGTGELFF
CDR3nt: TGTGCCACCAGCGGTCCGGGCACCGGGGAGCTGTTTTTT

v_gene: TRBV7-3
d_gene: NA
abundance: few
j_gene: TRBJ2-7
CDR3aa: CASSFKGGGEQYF
CDR3nt: TGTGCCAGCAGCTTTAAGGGGGGCGGCGAGCAGTACTTC

v_gene: TRBV29-1
d_gene: NA
abundance: many
j_gene: TRBJ2-7
CDR3aa: CSVRKDGALEQYF
CDR3nt: TGCAGCGTTCGGAAGGACGGCGCACTGGAGCAGTACTTC

v_gene: TRBV5-1
d_gene: NA
abundance: many
j_gene: TRBJ2-7
CDR3aa: CASREPARAVSYEQYF
CDR3nt: TGCGCCAGCAGGGAGCCGGCCCGGGCAGTCTCCTACGAGCAGTACTTC

v_gene: TRBV11-2
d_gene: NA
abundance: NA
j_gene: TRBJ2-6
CDR3aa: CASSLVSPGANVLTF
CDR3nt: TGTGCCAGCAGCTTAGTTAGTCCTGGGGCCAACGTCCTGACTTTC

v_gene: TRBV20-1
d_gene: TRBD1
abundance: many
j_gene: TRBJ1-1
CDR3aa: CSARRTGGNAEAFF
CDR3nt: TGCAGTGCTAGACGGACAGGTGGTAACGCTGAAGCTTTCTTT

v_gene: TRBV2
d_gene: TRBD1
abundance: NA
j_gene: TRBJ1-6
CDR3aa: CASRRGQGGSPLHF
CDR3nt: TGTGCCAGCAGACGGGGACAGGGCGGATCACCCCTCCACTTT

v_gene: TRBV5-1
d_gene: TRBD2
abundance: few
j_gene: TRBJ2-7
CDR3aa: CASSYGTSGQYEQYF
CDR3nt: TGCGCCAGCAGTTACGGGACTAGCGGACAGTACGAGCAGTACTTC

v_gene: TRBV5-1
d_gene: TRBD2
abundance: many
j_gene: TRBJ2-5
CDR3aa: CASSMTSGQETQYF
CDR3nt: TGCGCCAGCAGCATGACTAGCGGGCAAGAGACCCAGTACTTC

v_gene: TRBV2
d_gene: NA
abundance: once
j_gene: TRBJ1-3
CDR3aa: CASSSGQSSGNTIYF
CDR3nt: TGTGCCAGCAGTTCCGGACAGAGCTCTGGAAACACCATATATTTT

v_gene: TRBV20-1
d_gene: NA
abundance: many
j_gene: TRBJ1-2
CDR3aa: CSAMDISNYGYTF
CDR3nt: TGCAGTGCAATGGACATCTCTAACTATGGCTACACCTTC

v_gene: TRBV28
d_gene: NA
abundance: NA
j_gene: TRBJ2-7
CDR3aa: CASSFFGLYEQYF
CDR3nt: TGTGCCAGCAGTTTCTTCGGGTTATACGAGCAGTACTTC

v_gene: TRBV15
d_gene: TRBD1
abundance: NA
j_gene: TRBJ1-2
CDR3aa: CATSSWTGEDYGYTF
CDR3nt: TGTGCCACCAGCTCCTGGACAGGGGAGGACTATGGCTACACCTTC

v_gene: TRBV7-9
d_gene: NA
abundance: many
j_gene: TRBJ2-3
CDR3aa: CASSLVQASTDTQYF
CDR3nt: TGTGCCAGCAGCTTAGTGCAGGCCAGCACAGATACGCAGTATTTT